Below are 2 T cell receptor beta chains sequenced from a single sample in a study of blood T cells in healthy people across ages. The second PCR ran about 7 to 12 cycles with a sample-barcoded 5' primer and J-beta primers. Each CDR3 protein gets one entry after TCRdb re-called the 5' RACE reads with MiXCR. The table records about 570,000 distinct CDR3 sequences, 25% to 30% of them present only once. Sequencing was done on a sample of blood. All receptors derive from a woman in her seventies in good health.

The CDR3 coding sequence is TGTGCCAGCAGTCCAGGGAGCGAGCAGTACTTC. Its translation: CASSPGSEQYF. The J gene is TRBJ2-7, the V gene TRBV12-3 or TRBV12-4; D possibly matches TRBD1 or TRBD2 (5 bases each). Trimming took 5 bases from V and 6 from J, leaving 8 bases between them. The CDR3 runs to 11 residues.

This rearrangement joins TRBV25-1 to TRBJ1-4; D unresolved. V lost 1 base and J lost 5, with 8 bases in between. The CDR3 spans 14 residues. Germline CDR1 and CDR2: MGHDK and SYGVNS. This CDR3 is CASSEFLGNEKLFF. The CDR3 coding sequence is TGTGCCAGCAGTGAATTTCTCGGGAATGAAAAACTGTTTTTT.